This T cell receptor (beta chain) is from a study of T cells in Graves' hyperthyroidism and ophthalmopathy. Study details: The initial diagnosis was the point when peripheral blood was collected, ahead of any treatment.

The CDR3 is 13 amino acids. Germline-derived CDR1 and CDR2 are SQVTM and ANQGSEA. V dropped 5 bases and J dropped 8 bases, with 16 bases sitting between them. To note about this clonotype: Its antigen is still unknown.

Study-level points and caveats: Ophthalmopathy was model-predicted a median around 6.1 months pre-onset.

Amplification of TCR beta CDR3 regions was performed using RNA transcripts as template. During a first-round RT-PCR of the TCR CDR3, the HTBI primer set was used. TCRdb reprocessed the multiplex PCR reads via MiXCR and lists one record per CDR3 protein. The sample has about 700,000 distinct CDR3 sequences; about 14% are singletons. Source material for PBMCs was over 7.5 ml fresh peripheral blood. This TCR derives from a woman aged 18-29 years with Graves' hyperthyroidism. This chain connects TRBV29-1 to TRBJ2-1, with a possible D match to TRBD2 (5 bases). The specimen was blood. CDR3: CSVRRSILDEQFF. The CDR3 DNA follows: TGCAGCGTTCGGAGGAGCATACTCGATGAGCAGTTCTTC.